This TCR beta chain was profiled in a study of beta chain features in type 1 diabetes. Germline-derived CDR1 and CDR2 are SGHTA and FQGNSA. This CDR3 has 15 residues. The V segment lost 2 bases and the J segment 6 bases; nucleotides outside the gene matches: 8. Every isolated RNA sample was fully reverse transcribed, so sequencing captured expressed TCRB transcripts. Clones were sequenced by immunoSEQ multiplex PCR, and TCRdb holds only the in-frame ones, with some missing. This table holds 150,000 to 180,000 clones, roughly 11% found once. Specimen: central memory CD4+ T cells from blood. The clonotype comes from a man in his late teens or twenties in good health. The gene calls are TRBV7-2 and TRBJ2-5; TRBD1 agrees at 8 bases. The CDR3 is CASSLQQGVGQTQYF. The CDR3 bases are TGTGCCAGCAGCTTACAACAGGGGGTAGGGCAGACCCAGTACTTC.